This T cell receptor (beta chain) was retrieved from a study of blood T cell repertoires in COVID-19. Study overall: The study drew acute and convalescent COVID-19 samples from the United States, Italy and Spain. PBMCs, B-cell-depleted T cells, or T cells were the source of the cDNA or gDNA that made up the material.

In the original workflow: Amplifying reference gene primers gave estimates of nucleated cell counts. Assay: immunoSEQ multiplex PCR; the TCRdb copy retains only in-frame clones and omits some. V and J calls and clone size are copied from that table; D and trimming were computed from the DNA. The profile covers about 130,000 clones, with 85% to 90% appearing a single time and around 20% taken by the ten largest. Germline-derived CDR1 and CDR2 are MDHEN and SYDVKM. CDR3 length equals 12 residues. This clone was seen only once. The chain joins TRBV28 to TRBJ1-4, with 7 bases fitting TRBD1. This sequence originates from a man over 45 with active or convalescent COVID-19. The source material was peripheral blood. The CDR3, as DNA: TGTGCAATAGAGGGACAGTATGAAAAACTGTTTTTT. It specifies CAIEGQYEKLFF.